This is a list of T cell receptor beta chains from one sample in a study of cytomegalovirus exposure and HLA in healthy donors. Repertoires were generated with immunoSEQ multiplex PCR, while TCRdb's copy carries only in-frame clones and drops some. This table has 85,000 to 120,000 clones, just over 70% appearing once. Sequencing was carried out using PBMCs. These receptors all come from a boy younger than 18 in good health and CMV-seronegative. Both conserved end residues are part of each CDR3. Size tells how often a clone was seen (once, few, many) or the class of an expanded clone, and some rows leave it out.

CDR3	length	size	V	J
CASSQPGYTDTQYF	14	-	TRBV11-2	TRBJ2-3
CASSDRAGEETQYF	14	-	TRBV2	TRBJ2-5
CASSLVAGGTGELFF	15	-	TRBV5-1	TRBJ2-2
CASSSDRARVNYGYTF	16	once	TRBV7-2	TRBJ1-2
CASRKRGQSYLSNEQFF	17	few	TRBV2	TRBJ2-1
CASSPKTGDMNTEAFF	16	-	TRBV7-2	TRBJ1-1
CASSYSGGGASDTQYF	16	-	TRBV6-6	TRBJ2-3
CASSQHRGARELFF	14	few	TRBV14	TRBJ2-2
CAWISSRSYEQYF	13	-	TRBV30	TRBJ2-7
CASSSVVEAFF	11	-	TRBV11-1	TRBJ1-1
CASSLSPPRDRDGNQPQHF	19	-	TRBV7-3	TRBJ1-5
CASRHDSSGEAFF	13	-	TRBV5-1	TRBJ1-1
CASSLFLAGSPYEQYF	16	once	TRBV5-6	TRBJ2-7
CASSSTVYNEQFF	13	-	TRBV7-3	TRBJ2-1
CASSLQGMNTEAFF	14	-	TRBV6-5	TRBJ1-1
CAWSGGLAGSSYNEQFF	17	-	TRBV30	TRBJ2-1
CASSRGQGKGGYTF	14	few	TRBV27	TRBJ1-2
CASSYSRAAGNEQYF	15	-	TRBV6-5	TRBJ2-7
CATSISRGNEKLFF	14	once	TRBV15	TRBJ1-4
CASSLASGSPNEQFF	15	-	TRBV5-1	TRBJ2-1
CASSLEASGRRDEQFF	16	-	TRBV7-9	TRBJ2-1
CASNRLSSYNEQFF	14	-	TRBV2	TRBJ2-1
CAWSVLLAGESQYF	14	-	TRBV30	TRBJ2-3
CASEAANTGELFF	13	-	TRBV5-1	TRBJ2-2
CASWGGGNQPQHF	13	-	TRBV28	TRBJ1-5
CASSPGGSGNTIYF	14	-	TRBV5-6	TRBJ1-3
CASSSQTGGRQPQHF	15	-	TRBV4-1	TRBJ1-5
CASSPDRGRGKLFF	14	-	TRBV27	TRBJ1-4
CAISFLDERGDHSYEQYF	18	-	TRBV10-3	TRBJ2-7
CASRDFTDTQYF	12	few	TRBV6-5	TRBJ2-3
CASSDSAPPGEQYF	14	-	TRBV18	TRBJ2-7
CASSEWGPDTEAFF	14	-	TRBV6-1	TRBJ1-1
CASSSLAGGYHVADSSYEQYF	21	few	TRBV27	TRBJ2-7
CASKGRGRDTQYF	13	-	TRBV27	TRBJ2-3
CASSPSSGDLDTEAFF	16	-	TRBV27	TRBJ1-1
CASLITPNEQYF	12	-	TRBV7-9	TRBJ2-7
CASSVREEQFF	11	once	TRBV19	TRBJ2-1
CASSRQGSGANVLTF	15	-	TRBV9	TRBJ2-6
CASSLFRVSTDTQYF	15	few	TRBV5-4	TRBJ2-3